One sample yielded the 20 T cell receptor beta chains listed below, sequenced in a study of blood T cells in healthy people across ages. Primers used in a second PCR of roughly 6 to 11 cycles were a sample-barcoded 5' primer and a J-beta primer mix. In TCRdb, the 5' RACE reads were re-called with MiXCR into one record per CDR3 protein. Of roughly 1.7 million distinct CDR3 sequences detected, 34% appear once; the ten largest clones hold about 11%. The source material was blood. These receptors were collected from a woman aged 25 to 39 in good health.

This clonotype was seen a handful of times. V usage is TRBV21-1 and J usage is TRBJ2-3; the table assigns TRBD2, which was not confirmed against the DNA. TRBV21-1 is a documented pseudogene. CDR3 length: 14 amino acids. CDR3 sequence: CASTPSGFTDTQYF. CDR3 sequence (DNA): TGTGCCAGCACCCCTAGCGGGTTCACAGATACGCAGTATTTT.

This clonotype has only a few counts. The chain recombines TRBV7-9 with TRBJ2-5; the D gene is possibly TRBD2 (5 bases). Trimming removed 3 bases at V and 0 bases at J, with 17 bases between. Looked up from germline, CDR1 is SEHNR and CDR2 is FQNEAQ (reference sequence). CDR3 length equals 17 residues. The CDR3 DNA sequence: TGTGCCAGCAGCTTCGGGCGGGCGGTCAGCTACCAAGAGACCCAGTACTTC. Protein sequence: CASSFGRAVSYQETQYF. The full variable domain, rest sourced from reference TRBV7-9 and TRBJ2-5, is DTGVSQNPRHKITKRGQNVTFRCDPISEHNRLYWYRQTLGQGPEFLTYFQNEAQLEKSRLLSDRFSAERPKGSFSTLEIQRTEQGDSAMYLCASSFGRAVSYQETQYFGPGTRLLVL.

The chain uses TRBV6-1 and TRBJ2-5; the match to TRBD1 covers 11 bases. The CDR3 extends over 12 amino acids. CDR1 is MNHNS, CDR2 SASEGT, per germline. V shed 11 bases and J 11 bases; nucleotides not matched to a gene: 10. For the CDR3, the DNA is TGTGCCTCCCTCCGGGACAGGGGGGAGCAGTACTTC. It translates to CASLRDRGEQYF.

The V call is TRBV28, the J call TRBJ1-2, with 8 positions matching TRBD1. The CDR3 loop spans 13 amino acids. Germline V gene data show CDR1 as MDHEN and CDR2 as SYDVKM. J was trimmed by 4 bases and V by 6 bases; bases with no gene match: 4. The CDR3 loop is CASRPRGLYGYTF. The CDR3 DNA is TGTGCCAGCAGGCCCAGGGGGCTCTATGGCTACACCTTC.

For this clonotype: Since a much larger clone is just one base distant, this may be a read error. The rearrangement joins TRBV4-1 to TRBJ2-4; TRBD2 might be the D (6 bases). The better agreement between TRBJ2-7 and the DNA end casts doubt on the J call. The length of the CDR3 is 14 residues. The germline V gene has CDR1 MGHRA and CDR2 YSYEKL. This CDR3 reads CASSQEPGGDEQYF. The CDR3 coding sequence is TGCGCCAGCAGCCAAGAGCCGGGCGGGGACGAGCAGTACTTC.

The table lists this clonotype with a few counts. The CDR3 here is CASSEGKGIPHEQYF. The CDR3 DNA is TGTGCCAGCAGTGAAGGGAAGGGGATCCCCCACGAGCAGTACTTC. The genes are TRBV6-1 and TRBJ2-7; the D gene is possibly TRBD1 (5 bases). V lost 1 base, J lost 5 bases, and 15 bases lay in between. The V gene's germline CDR1 is MNHNS and CDR2 SASEGT. The CDR3 loop spans 15 amino acids.

A single count supports this clonotype. V gene TRBV7-6 combines with J gene TRBJ2-1; tentative D call: TRBD1 (8 bases). This CDR3 is built from 17 residues. With 5 bases removed from V and 4 bases from J, the gap between germline ends came to 21 bases. In germline, CDR1 is SGHVS, CDR2 FNYEAQ. The CDR3 region has the DNA TGTGCCAGCAGCCTAGGAATGACAGGGGAGGGGTACAATGAGCAGTTCTTC. Its translation is CASSLGMTGEGYNEQFF.

Note on this clonotype: This may be a read error: a much more frequent sequence differs by one nucleotide. The chain is built from TRBV5-1 and TRBJ2-7; TRBD2 aligns across 8 bases. The CDR3 extends over 15 amino acids. CDR1 SGHRS and CDR2 YFSETQ come from the germline V gene. CDR3 sequence: CAGSAAGGLFYEQYF. The CDR3 DNA is TGCGCCGGCAGCGCCGCGGGGGGCCTCTTCTACGAGCAGTACTTC.

There are a few counts of this clonotype. The chain combines TRBV25-1 with TRBJ2-7; the match to TRBD1 covers 10 bases. V lost 6 bases and J lost 4; bases outside the gene matches: 9. The CDR3 consists of 15 residues. In germline, CDR1 is MGHDK, CDR2 SYGVNS. The CDR3 region has the DNA TGTGCCAGCAGCGGGGTTGGGACAGGGGTTTACGAGCAGTACTTC. Translated: CASSGVGTGVYEQYF.

The V call is TRBV13, the J call TRBJ2-3, with D unclear. CDR1 PRHDT and CDR2 FYEKMQ come from the germline V gene (reference sequence). Trimming shortened V by 6 bases and J by 4 bases, and 8 bases separated the two germline ends. The CDR3 length is 12 residues. The CDR3 here is CASRYGSDTQYF. CDR3 coding DNA: TGTGCCAGCAGATATGGATCAGATACGCAGTATTTT. The variable domain in full, completed from reference TRBV13 and TRBJ2-3, reads AAGVIQSPRHLIKEKRETATLKCYPIPRHDTVYWYQQGPGQDPQFLISFYEKMQSDKGSIPDRFSAQQFSDYHSELNMSSLELGDSALYFCASRYGSDTQYFGPGTRLTVL.

The chain combines TRBV27 with TRBJ1-1; D gene unclear. This CDR3 region has 17 residues. Germline lookup yields CDR1 MNHEY and CDR2 SMNVEV (reference sequence). Trimming cost V 0 bases and J 0 bases, with 14 bases left between them. The CDR3 DNA is TGTGCCAGCAGTTTATCCGCCTCATTCCCCATGAACACTGAAGCTTTCTTT. As protein: CASSLSASFPMNTEAFF.

The chain uses TRBV27 and TRBJ2-1; the D gene is possibly TRBD1 (6 bases). From germline, CDR1 is MNHEY and CDR2 SMNVEV (reference sequence). V lost 4 bases and J 4 bases, leaving 14 bases between the germline ends. CDR3 length: 15 amino acids. The CDR3 reads CASSSYRELYNEQFF. CDR3 DNA: TGTGCCAGCAGTTCCTACAGGGAACTATACAATGAGCAGTTCTTC.

V usage is TRBV20-1 and J usage is TRBJ1-2, with a tentative D call TRBD1 (6 bases). V gave up 6 bases and J gave up 3 bases, with 14 bases separating them. CDR3 length: 13 residues. Germline V lookup: CDR1 DFQATT, CDR2 SNEGSKA (reference sequence). CDR3 amino acids: CSAAAGVDYGYTF. CDR3 sequence (DNA): TGCAGTGCCGCAGCAGGGGTCGACTATGGCTACACCTTC.

The chain uses TRBV7-9 and TRBJ2-1, with TRBD2 matching 7 bases. CDR3 length equals 16 residues. V lost 5 bases, J lost 9 bases, and 16 bases stayed unmatched. Germline V gene lookup returns CDR1 SEHNR and CDR2 FQNEAQ (reference sequence). CDR3 DNA sequence: TGTGCCAGCAGCCCAAGCGGGAACAGGATCCTCATTGAGCAGTTCTTC. This sequence encodes CASSPSGNRILIEQFF.

This clonotype has more than one count but fewer than ten. The chain combines TRBV4-1 with TRBJ1-2, with D unclear. The ends were cut back, 3 bases at V and 8 bases at J, with 4 bases in the middle. The CDR3 covers 10 residues. The germline V gene encodes CDR1 MGHRA and CDR2 YSYEKL. In DNA, the CDR3 is TGCGCCAGCAGCCAGGGCGGCTACACCTTC. Protein product: CASSQGGYTF.

This clonotype has only a few counts. V and J are TRBV29-1 and TRBJ2-3; possibly TRBD2 for D (6 bases). Germline V gives CDR1 SQVTM, CDR2 ANQGSEA. Trimming removed 5 bases at V and 5 bases at J, with 17 bases between. CDR3 length: 14 residues. The CDR3 DNA sequence: TGCAGCGTTCGACAACGGGAGAGAGTAGATACGCAGTATTTT. Translation gives CSVRQRERVDTQYF.

Concerning this clonotype itself: It may be a read error: a sequence one base away is much more abundant. The chain employs TRBV4-1 and TRBJ2-1; D uncertain. The CDR3 has 13 amino acids. V dropped 0 bases and J dropped 6 bases, with 6 bases sitting between them. The germline V gene encodes CDR1 MGHRA and CDR2 YSYEKL. The CDR3 DNA reads TGCGCCAGCAGCCAAGAATACAGCAATGAGCAGTTCTTC. Encoded protein: CASSQEYSNEQFF.

This clonotype occurred a few times. The chain recombines TRBV12-3 or TRBV12-4 with TRBJ2-3; 9 bases line up with TRBD2. The CDR3 runs 16 residues. V gave up 2 bases and J gave up 3 bases; unmatched junction bases: 6. CDR3 bases: TGTGCCAGCAGTTTAATTAGCGGGGGATCTACAGATACGCAGTATTTT. Its translation is CASSLISGGSTDTQYF.

The rearrangement links TRBV20-1 to TRBJ2-3; TRBD2 agrees at 16 bases. The CDR3 has 19 residues. The V and J ends lost 4 bases and 1 base, in that order; junction bases with no gene match: 11. CDR1 and CDR2 (germline): DFQATT, SNEGSKA (reference sequence). The CDR3 spells CSATMMGLAGGPGTDTQYF. CDR3 sequence (DNA): TGCAGTGCTACTATGATGGGACTAGCGGGAGGGCCGGGCACAGATACGCAGTATTTT.

The chain recombines TRBV20-1 with TRBJ1-4; perhaps TRBD1 as D (5 bases). The CDR3 is 13 amino acids. Germline CDR1 reads DFQATT; CDR2 reads SNEGSKA (reference sequence). Trimming removed 8 bases from V and 5 bases from J, with 15 bases in between. The DNA of the CDR3 is TGCAGTCTCAGGGAAACATCGAATGAAAAACTGTTTTTT. As protein: CSLRETSNEKLFF.